This TCR beta chain stems from a study of Ad26.COV2.S vaccination and SARS-CoV-2 variants. Broader study findings: Considerable breadth of spike-specific CD8+ and CD4+ T cell responses has reportedly been documented following vaccination.

Treatment in this sample: around 19 received Ad26.COV2.S at low or high dose, single or two shots; about five received placebo; per-sample allocation not given. Samples were taken on day 63 after the first vaccine or placebo injection. The data were produced by immunoSEQ multiplex PCR, yet TCRdb's version contains in-frame clones alone and is incomplete. The sample contains 350,000 to 450,000 clones, more than 75% of which appear only once. Turning to this clone: Its specificity is not known.

The CDR3 extends over 11 amino acids. With 6 bases clipped from V and 7 bases from J, the junction kept 4 bases outside the gene matches. The germline V gene encodes CDR1 SQVTM and CDR2 ANQGSEA. Sequencing was performed on peripheral blood, taken in a trial of Ad26.COV2.S vaccine versus placebo. The receptor was derived from a person aged 18-60 years who received the Ad26.COV2.S COVID-19 vaccine or a placebo. The chain couples TRBV29-1 to TRBJ1-1, with TRBD1 identical over 8 bases. The CDR3 here is CSVGTGFEAFF. For the CDR3, the DNA is TGCAGCGTGGGGACAGGCTTTGAAGCTTTCTTT.